This T cell receptor beta chain was found in a study of cytomegalovirus exposure and HLA in healthy donors. Germline V CDR1 and CDR2: SGHNT, YYREEE (reference sequence). This CDR3 has 16 amino acids. V lost 3 bases to trimming and J lost 6 bases, with 18 bases between them. A multiplex PCR was run with 60 Vbeta primers and 13 Jbeta primers. TCRdb's table, derived via immunoSEQ multiplex PCR, lists solely in-frame clones and lacks some. The sample's table shows 200,000 to 250,000 clones. With regard to this clone: Its antigen is still unknown.

Findings and limits, study-wide: Upon later analysis, HLA-associated TCR beta chains proved more clonally expanded than other, equally common chains. When analyzed later, the rates of TCR association showed variation by HLA locus, with DRB1 the most and HLA-C the fewest. Per a prior analysis, the majority of TCR beta V segments were productive roughly 87% or roughly 30% of the time.

V is TRBV5-4 and J is TRBJ2-2; D may be TRBD1 (6 bases). This clonotype was sampled from a woman under 40 in good health and CMV-seropositive. The sequenced material came from PBMCs. CDR3 protein: CASSSRDKGTPGELFF. In nucleotides, the CDR3 is TGTGCCAGCAGCTCCCGGGACAAGGGCACCCCCGGGGAGCTGTTTTTT.